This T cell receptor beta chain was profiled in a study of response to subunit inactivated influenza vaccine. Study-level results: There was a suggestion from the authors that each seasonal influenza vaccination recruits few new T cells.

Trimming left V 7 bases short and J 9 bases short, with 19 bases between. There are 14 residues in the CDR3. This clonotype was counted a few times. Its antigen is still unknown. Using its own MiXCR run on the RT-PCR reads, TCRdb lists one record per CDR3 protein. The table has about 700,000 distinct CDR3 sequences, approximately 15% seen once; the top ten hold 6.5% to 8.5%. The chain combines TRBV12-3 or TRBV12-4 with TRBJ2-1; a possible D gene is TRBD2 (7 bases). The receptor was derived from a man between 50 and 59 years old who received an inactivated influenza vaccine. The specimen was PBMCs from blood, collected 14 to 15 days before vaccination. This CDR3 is CASTPGGGEGEQFF. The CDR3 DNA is TGTGCCAGCACCCCCGGCGGGGGCGAAGGTGAGCAGTTCTTC.